These 5 T cell receptor beta chains were sequenced from one sample in a study of blood T cell repertoires in COVID-19. Profiling relied on immunoSEQ multiplex PCR, and the TCRdb table lists in-frame clones only, not all of them. Of about 340,000 clones in the sample, around nine tenths were seen once. The sequencing input was peripheral blood. These receptors all stem from a woman aged 70 to 79 with COVID-19, enrolled during active disease.

The count of this clone is one. The J gene is TRBJ2-5, the V gene TRBV5-1, with D possibly TRBD2 on 6 matching bases. V shed 5 bases and J shed 2 bases, with 19 bases lying between them. CDR3 length: 16 amino acids. Germline CDR1 reads SGHRS; CDR2 reads YFSETQ. CDR3 bases: TGCGCCAGCAGTCATTCTCCGGGACTCACACAAGAGACCCAGTACTTC. This translates into CASSHSPGLTQETQYF.

This clone occurred once. The rearrangement uses TRBV6-5 and TRBJ1-5; the match to TRBD1 covers 10 bases. CDR1 MNHEY and CDR2 SVGAGI come from the germline V gene. V lost 6 bases to trimming and J lost 5 bases; unmatched junction nucleotides: 4. The CDR3 covers 14 residues. The CDR3 DNA reads as TGTGCCAGCAGCGGGACAGGGGACTATCAGCCCCAGCATTTT. Its protein is CASSGTGDYQPQHF.

The count of this clone is one. This rearrangement joins TRBV27 to TRBJ2-1, with 7 bases that match TRBD2. Germline V gives CDR1 MNHEY, CDR2 SMNVEV (reference sequence). After removal of 2 bases from V and 3 bases from J, the junction contained 4 bases not matched to a gene. This CDR3 comprises 15 residues. The CDR3 nucleotides are TGTGCCAGCAGTTTAGCGGGGGAGATCTACAATGAGCAGTTCTTC. Translated, it gives CASSLAGEIYNEQFF.

This chain uses TRBV7-2 with TRBJ1-1, with D maybe TRBD1 (6 bases). The CDR3 is 14 amino acids. Trimming left V 4 bases short and J 1 base short, with 10 bases between. Germline values: CDR1 SGHTA, CDR2 FQGNSA. CDR3 bases: TGTGCCAGCAGCTCCCCGGGACAGAACACTGAAGCTTTCTTT. Translation gives CASSSPGQNTEAFF. Full variable domain (outside the CDR3, taken from reference TRBV7-2 and TRBJ1-1): GAGVSQSPSNKVTEKGKDVELRCDPISGHTALYWYRQSLGQGLEFLIYFQGNSAPDKSGLPSDRFSAERTGGSVSTLTIQRTQQEDSAVYLCASSSPGQNTEAFFGQGTRLTVV.

The chain has TRBV18 and TRBJ2-3, with 11 bases identical to TRBD2. This CDR3 spans 16 amino acids. Germline V gene sequence: CDR1 KGHSH, CDR2 LQKENI. V lost 2 bases to trimming and J lost 3 bases; unmatched junction nucleotides: 4. Written as DNA, the CDR3 is TGTGCCAGCTCACCATCTCTAGCGGGGGGTACAGATACGCAGTATTTT. Translation: CASSPSLAGGTDTQYF.